This T cell receptor (beta chain) was captured by sequencing in a study of Ad26.COV2.S vaccination and SARS-CoV-2 variants (dated by TCRdb to about 2021). Regarding the research as a whole: Donors in the vaccine arm were drawn from COV1001, a phase I-IIa trial of Ad26.COV2.S in healthy adults that was multicentre, randomized, double-blind and placebo-controlled. Dosing of Ad26.COV2.S was intramuscular, at either 5x10^10 or 1x10^11 viral particles, delivered as one shot or as two shots spaced 56 days apart. The specificity and breadth of SARS-CoV-2-reactive T cell receptors after Ad26.COV2.S vaccination were assessed by TCRbeta repertoire sequencing. The TCR-sequenced set comprised about 30 samples: approximately 19 Ad26.COV2.S vaccine recipients, 5 placebo recipients and 8 SARS-CoV-2 convalescent individuals. Participants in the trial were split at random into five groups of five each, receiving low-dose or high-dose Ad26.COV2.S once or twice, or else placebo on both occasions. Blinding of investigators to trial group allocation was maintained during experiments and outcome assessment.

The CDR3 contains 12 residues, cysteine and phenylalanine counted. The only DNA kept is the CDR3, 36 bases in frame from the first base. Germline trimming: 4 bases from V, 15 bases from J; junction bases outside gene matches: 5. CDR1 and CDR2 (SNHLY, FYNNEI) derive from the germline V gene. The research as a whole found: After vaccination, substantial breadth of spike-specific CD8+ and CD4+ T cell responses was reported. It was noted by the authors that total T cell responses may have been underestimated by the TCR breadth and depth analyses. Vaccine and placebo recipients had similar non-spike TCR breadth, a finding consistent with the vaccine containing only spike. Comparing responses between vaccine doses or regimens was not something the study was powered to do. Higher spike-specific TCR breadth was observed in Ad26.COV2.S recipients than in placebo recipients (P = 0.0014).

About this clone: Its antigen is currently not known. Per-nucleotide qualities are absent, and no much larger clonotype sits a single base away.

In light of the paper, this sample's treatment or condition label describes: around 19 received Ad26.COV2.S at low or high dose, single or two shots; several received placebo; per-sample allocation not given. Repertoires of vaccine and placebo recipients were sequenced from samples collected on day 63 after the first injection. Cohort 1b enrolled 20 to 30 adults aged 18-55 years at a single site in Boston, USA, between 29 July and 7 August 2020. Ad26.COV2.S was a replication-incompetent adenovirus type 26 vector that expressed a prefusion-stabilized SARS-CoV-2 spike protein derived from the original Wuhan strain. TCRbeta CDR3 regions were sequenced with the immunoSEQ Assay. After extraction, genomic DNA underwent amplification by bias-controlled multiplex PCR, followed by high-throughput sequencing. Regarding the original processing steps: To quantify the absolute abundance of every unique TCRbeta CDR3 region, sequences were collapsed and filtered. T cell fraction was estimated by normalizing TCRbeta template counts to usable DNA, with usable DNA measured through amplification of reference genes found in all nucleated cells. Repertoire TCRs were annotated as SARS-CoV-2-specific by exact matching of V gene, CDR3 amino acid sequence and J gene to a known reactive TCR set. The reference SARS-CoV-2 TCR set was obtained from MIRA and was filtered for enrichment in COVID-19-positive ImmuneCODE repertoires, whereby public or cross-reactive TCRs were removed. Based on the MIRA antigens, annotated TCRs were further analysed at the level of specific ORF or position within ORF. Breadth was defined as annotated unique rearrangements over total unique productive rearrangements; depth was the summed frequency of those rearrangements. Group comparisons of TCR breadth used two-sided Wilcoxon rank-sum tests. TCRdb limited this immuneACCESS table to in-frame rearrangements with V and J called. A share of clones is missing; checked studies link under half to unresolved V genes, and the rest is unexplained. The V and J calls and clone size are taken from that table; D and trimming were inferred from the DNA. The sample yields about 250,000 clones; about 83% were counted once. The ten largest clones take up about 2.7% of the sample.

This sequence uses TRBV2 and TRBJ2-2; 10 central bases correspond to TRBD1. Sequences were derived from peripheral blood, sampled in a trial of Ad26.COV2.S vaccine versus placebo. The origin of this receptor is a person between 18 and 65 years old who received the Ad26.COV2.S COVID-19 vaccine or a placebo. This receptor carries the CDR3 CASSGDRGGVFF. DNA sequence: TGTGCCAGCAGTGGGGACAGGGGTGGGGTGTTTTTT.